The 27 T cell receptor beta chains given below trace back to one sample, sequenced in a study of cytomegalovirus exposure and HLA in healthy donors. TCRdb's table, derived via immunoSEQ multiplex PCR, lists solely in-frame clones and lacks some. This sample has approximately 70,000 clones; roughly 93% occur once, and the top ten carry approximately 0.93%. The specimen was PBMCs. These receptors were obtained from a woman aged 18-29 years in good health and CMV-seronegative.

The chain is built from TRBV9 and TRBJ2-5, with TRBD1 matching over 7 bases. The CDR3 loop spans 15 amino acids. V lost 0 bases to trimming and J lost 2 bases; unmatched junction nucleotides: 4. Germline lookup yields CDR1 SGDLS and CDR2 YYNGEE. CDR3 region: CASSVATGRQETQYF. The DNA of the CDR3 is TGTGCCAGCAGCGTAGCGACAGGGCGACAAGAGACCCAGTACTTC.

This clone came up once. The rearrangement links TRBV1 to TRBJ2-7; the table's D call, TRBD1, has no DNA check behind it. TRBV1 is a listed pseudogene. There are 14 residues in the CDR3. The CDR3: CTSSHRDSPYEQYF. In DNA form, the CDR3 reads TGCACCAGCAGCCACCGGGACAGCCCTTACGAGCAGTACTTC.

This chain connects TRBV7-2 to TRBJ1-2; 7 bases are shared with TRBD1. The V gene end was trimmed by 2 bases and the J gene end by 7 bases; junction bases not matched to a gene: 7. This CDR3 has 14 amino acids. The germline gives CDR1 SGHTA, CDR2 FQGNSA. CDR3 coding DNA: TGTGCCAGCAGCTTATTGAGACAGGGCGGTGGCTACACCTTC. Its protein is CASSLLRQGGGYTF.

The chain couples TRBV19 to TRBJ2-7; weak D call: TRBD1 (5 bases). Germline V lookup: CDR1 LNHDA, CDR2 SQIVND (reference sequence). V lost 4 bases and J 0 bases, leaving 10 bases between the germline ends. There are 14 residues in the CDR3. CDR3 sequence: CASSTGHFSYEQYF. The CDR3 DNA reads as TGTGCCAGTAGTACTGGACACTTCTCCTACGAGCAGTACTTC.

The chain carries TRBV6-5 and TRBJ2-3, with D perhaps matching TRBD1 (5 bases). Germline CDR1 and CDR2: MNHEY and SVGAGI. The ends were cut back, 0 bases at V and 0 bases at J, with 10 bases in the middle. The CDR3 is 16 residues long. CDR3 loop: CASSYSSGHSTDTQYF. In DNA form, the CDR3 reads TGTGCCAGCAGTTACTCGTCCGGACATAGCACAGATACGCAGTATTTT.

This chain connects TRBV6-1 to TRBJ2-5; tentative D call: TRBD2 (5 bases). From germline, CDR1 is MNHNS and CDR2 SASEGT. The CDR3 sequence is 15 residues long. The V and J ends lost 1 base and 5 bases respectively, with 14 bases between them. The CDR3 coding sequence is TGTGCCAGCAGTGAAGGGTGGGGTCGAGGGGAGACCCAGTACTTC. It encodes CASSEGWGRGETQYF.

The chain uses TRBV2 and TRBJ1-6; D not certain. V lost 5 bases, J lost 10 bases, and 12 bases lay in between. CDR3 length: 13 amino acids. Germline loops: CDR1 SNHLY, CDR2 FYNNEI. Here the CDR3 DNA reads TGTGCCAGCAGTCCTGACTATTCCTCACCCCTCCACTTT. Amino acid sequence: CASSPDYSSPLHF.

The V call is TRBV19, the J call TRBJ2-7, with D possibly TRBD2 on 6 matching bases. The CDR3 spans 14 residues. The ends were cut back, 1 base at V and 2 bases at J, with 9 bases in the middle. CDR1 LNHDA and CDR2 SQIVND come from the germline V gene (reference sequence). As DNA, the CDR3 is TGTGCCAGTAGTATAGGGGGAGGAACCTACGAGCAGTACTTC. Encoded protein: CASSIGGGTYEQYF.

The rearrangement joins TRBV5-1 to TRBJ1-2, with a tentative D call TRBD1 (5 bases). CDR3 length: 13 amino acids. CDR1 is SGHRS, CDR2 YFSETQ, per germline. Trimming took off 4 bases at V and 5 bases at J, with 12 bases between the two ends. CDR3 in DNA: TGCGCCAGCAGCGCCCCCGGGGGTTATGGCTACACCTTC. This sequence encodes CASSAPGGYGYTF.

The CDR3 nucleotides are TGTGCCAGCAGCCTAACAGGATTTGGTGAAAAACTGTTTTTT. It specifies CASSLTGFGEKLFF. This chain links TRBV28 with TRBJ1-4, with D perhaps TRBD1 (5 bases). This CDR3 is 14 amino acids long. V gave up 6 bases and J gave up 7 bases, with 15 bases separating them. From germline, CDR1 is MDHEN and CDR2 SYDVKM.

The J gene is TRBJ2-3, the V gene TRBV9; 7 bases align to TRBD2. This CDR3 region has 17 residues. J was trimmed by 2 bases and V by 4 bases; bases with no gene match: 13. Germline V gene lookup returns CDR1 SGDLS and CDR2 YYNGEE. The CDR3 spells CASSPPTSVPITDTQYF. The CDR3 DNA sequence: TGTGCCAGCAGCCCACCAACTAGCGTTCCTATCACAGATACGCAGTATTTT.

The J gene is TRBJ2-1, the V gene TRBV19, with 9 bases fitting TRBD2. Germline CDR1 and CDR2: LNHDA and SQIVND (reference sequence). The CDR3 loop spans 15 amino acids. V lost 4 bases, J lost 3 bases, and 4 bases stayed unmatched. The CDR3 reads CASSTWTSDYNEQFF. The DNA of the CDR3 is TGTGCCAGTAGTACCTGGACTAGCGACTACAATGAGCAGTTCTTC.

V and J are TRBV19 and TRBJ2-7, with TRBD2 as a possible D gene (6 bases). This CDR3 region has 14 residues. CDR1 and CDR2 (germline): LNHDA, SQIVND (reference sequence). The V end was cut by 5 bases, the J end by 3 bases, with 14 bases between. The CDR3 region has the DNA TGTGCCAGTAGTCCCGGCGGGACCCTCTACGAGCAGTACTTC. Translating it yields CASSPGGTLYEQYF. Full variable domain (remainder filled in from reference TRBV19 and TRBJ2-7): DGGITQSPKYLFRKEGQNVTLSCEQNLNHDAMYWYRQDPGQGLRLIYYSQIVNDFQKGDIAEGYSVSREKKESFPLTVTSAQKNPTAFYLCASSPGGTLYEQYFGPGTRLTVT.

The V and J genes are TRBV25-1 and TRBJ2-7; no definite D call. CDR3 length: 11 amino acids. Trimming pared 6 bases from V and 5 bases from J, leaving 8 bases between. CDR1 and CDR2 from the germline V gene are MGHDK and SYGVNS. This CDR3 reads CASSPLHEQYF. In nucleotides, the CDR3 is TGTGCCAGCAGCCCTCTCCACGAGCAGTACTTC.

The chain employs TRBV7-8 and TRBJ1-6; 7 bases align to TRBD1. Germline V gives CDR1 SGHVS, CDR2 FQNEAQ. The CDR3 contains 17 residues. Unmatched junction bases numbered 12, after V lost 2 bases and J lost 8 bases. The CDR3 DNA sequence: TGTGCCAGCAGCTTATTTGGGTGGGACAGAGTCGATTCACCCCTCCACTTT. Its translation is CASSLFGWDRVDSPLHF.

The chain employs TRBV28 and TRBJ1-3, with 7 bases fitting TRBD1. The CDR3 sequence is 15 residues long. After removal of 5 bases from V and 0 bases from J, the junction contained 4 bases not matched to a gene. The germline V gene encodes CDR1 MDHEN and CDR2 SYDVKM. DNA of the CDR3: TGTGCCAGCAGTGTACAGGGGAACTCTGGAAACACCATATATTTT. As protein: CASSVQGNSGNTIYF.

The chain links TRBV10-3 to TRBJ1-4; D is possibly TRBD1 (6 bases). The V gene's germline CDR1 is ENHRY and CDR2 SYGVKD. The V end was cut by 6 bases, the J end by 7 bases, with 15 bases between. This CDR3 contains 14 residues. CDR3 coding DNA: TGTGCCATCAGGACGGACAGTGAGGGTGAAAAACTGTTTTTT. It specifies CAIRTDSEGEKLFF.

The genes are TRBV5-1 and TRBJ2-5; 9 bases fit TRBD1. The CDR3 runs to 17 residues. The ends lost 4 bases at V and 2 bases at J; junction bases unmatched: 12. CDR1 and CDR2 from the germline V gene are SGHRS and YFSETQ. The CDR3 region is CASSAGQGLVWQETQYF. The CDR3 DNA is TGCGCCAGCAGCGCAGGACAGGGGTTGGTTTGGCAAGAGACCCAGTACTTC.

The V gene is TRBV2, the J gene TRBJ2-2, with TRBD1 matching 7 bases. In germline, CDR1 is SNHLY, CDR2 FYNNEI. V shed 6 bases and J 6 bases; nucleotides not matched to a gene: 7. CDR3 length: 14 residues. The CDR3 nucleotides read TGTGCCAGCAGAGTGGACAGGTGGTCCGGGGAGCTGTTTTTT. The encoded protein is CASRVDRWSGELFF.

The chain recombines TRBV5-1 with TRBJ1-6; tentative D call: TRBD1 (5 bases). V dropped 2 bases and J dropped 1 base, with 7 bases sitting between them. CDR1 SGHRS and CDR2 YFSETQ come from the germline V gene. This CDR3 is built from 15 residues. CDR3: CASSFGGSYNSPLHF. CDR3 nucleotides: TGCGCCAGCAGCTTCGGGGGGTCCTATAATTCACCCCTCCACTTT.

This chain uses TRBV23-1 with TRBJ2-5; 8 bases match TRBD2. TRBV23-1 is flagged as an ORF with uncertain function. This CDR3 contains 16 residues. Trimming cost V 0 bases and J 4 bases; bases outside gene matches: 7. The CDR3 loop reads CASSQSRAGGGETQYF. CDR3 coding DNA: TGCGCCAGCAGTCAATCGAGGGCGGGGGGCGGAGAGACCCAGTACTTC.

As concerns this clone: The identical CDR3 is also encoded by other nucleotide sequences in the sample. The CDR3: CASSYGPGRSSYEQYF. In DNA, the CDR3 is TGTGCCAGCAGTTACGGCCCGGGGAGGAGCTCCTACGAGCAGTACTTC. The V call is TRBV6-6, the J call TRBJ2-7; a possible D gene is TRBD2 (6 bases). The CDR3 extends over 16 amino acids. Per germline, CDR1 MNHNY and CDR2 SVGAGI (reference sequence). The V end was cut by 2 bases, the J end by 0 bases, with 14 bases between.

This chain connects TRBV6-1 to TRBJ2-1; the match to TRBD2 covers 12 bases. CDR3 length: 18 residues. V shed 2 bases and J 4 bases; nucleotides not matched to a gene: 9. From germline, CDR1 is MNHNS and CDR2 SASEGT. The CDR3 spells CASSERSLAGGRYNEQFF. DNA of the CDR3: TGTGCCAGCAGTGAACGATCACTAGCGGGGGGTAGGTACAATGAGCAGTTCTTC.

The genes are TRBV10-1 and TRBJ2-5; D is ambiguous. The V gene lost 3 bases and the J gene lost 5 bases, with 10 bases spanning the gap. Germline V gives CDR1 WNHNN, CDR2 SYGVQD (reference sequence). CDR3 length: 13 residues. In DNA, the CDR3 is TGCGCCAGCAGTGATCGGCTACAGGAGACCCAGTACTTC. Amino acids: CASSDRLQETQYF.

The V call is TRBV7-6, the J call TRBJ1-1, with a possible D match to TRBD1 (6 bases). Germline V lookup: CDR1 SGHVS, CDR2 FNYEAQ. Deletions cut 7 bases from V and 6 bases from J, with 9 bases between. There are 11 residues in the CDR3. The CDR3 is CASTQGSEAFF. CDR3 coding DNA: TGTGCCAGCACCCAGGGGTCTGAAGCTTTCTTT.

This CDR3 is CATDSVGTDTQYF. The CDR3 DNA reads TGTGCCACCGATAGCGTTGGCACAGATACGCAGTATTTT. The rearrangement links TRBV2 to TRBJ2-3; perhaps TRBD2 as D (5 bases). Germline CDR1 SNHLY, CDR2 FYNNEI. V lost 10 bases to trimming and J lost 1 base, with 12 bases between them. The length of the CDR3 is 13 residues. Together with reference TRBV2 and TRBJ2-3, the CDR3 gives the full variable domain: EPEVTQTPSHQVTQMGQEVILRCVPISNHLYFYWYRQILGQKVEFLVSFYNNEISEKSEIFDDQFSVERPDGSNFTLKIRSTKLEDSAMYFCATDSVGTDTQYFGPGTRLTVL.

The chain uses TRBV28 and TRBJ2-1; D might be TRBD1 (5 bases). Germline V gene lookup returns CDR1 MDHEN and CDR2 SYDVKM. V was shortened by 2 bases and J by 9 bases, with 8 bases between the two germline ends. The CDR3 sequence is 12 residues long. The chain's CDR3 is CASSLQGGEQFF. The CDR3 nucleotides read TGTGCCAGCAGTTTACAGGGTGGTGAGCAGTTCTTC.